This TCR beta chain derives from a study of blood T cell repertoires in COVID-19. Background on the study: The samples span acute and convalescent COVID-19 from the United States, Italy and Spain. From T cells, B-cell-depleted T cells, or PBMCs came the material, which was cDNA or gDNA.

Per germline, CDR1 MNHEY and CDR2 SVGAGI. The germline V and J ends were trimmed by 5 bases and 2 bases, with 9 bases remaining between them. The CDR3 runs 13 residues. Method: immunoSEQ multiplex PCR; TCRdb's copy keeps in-frame clones and lacks some. The sample consists of around 320,000 clones, about nine tenths of them appearing once. This sequence was found in a woman younger than 45 who had recovered from COVID-19. The sequenced sample consisted of peripheral blood. The rearrangement joins TRBV6-5 to TRBJ1-1; no firm D call. The CDR3 reads CASSRYTNTEAFF. The DNA of the CDR3 is TGTGCCAGCAGTAGATATACTAACACTGAAGCTTTCTTT.